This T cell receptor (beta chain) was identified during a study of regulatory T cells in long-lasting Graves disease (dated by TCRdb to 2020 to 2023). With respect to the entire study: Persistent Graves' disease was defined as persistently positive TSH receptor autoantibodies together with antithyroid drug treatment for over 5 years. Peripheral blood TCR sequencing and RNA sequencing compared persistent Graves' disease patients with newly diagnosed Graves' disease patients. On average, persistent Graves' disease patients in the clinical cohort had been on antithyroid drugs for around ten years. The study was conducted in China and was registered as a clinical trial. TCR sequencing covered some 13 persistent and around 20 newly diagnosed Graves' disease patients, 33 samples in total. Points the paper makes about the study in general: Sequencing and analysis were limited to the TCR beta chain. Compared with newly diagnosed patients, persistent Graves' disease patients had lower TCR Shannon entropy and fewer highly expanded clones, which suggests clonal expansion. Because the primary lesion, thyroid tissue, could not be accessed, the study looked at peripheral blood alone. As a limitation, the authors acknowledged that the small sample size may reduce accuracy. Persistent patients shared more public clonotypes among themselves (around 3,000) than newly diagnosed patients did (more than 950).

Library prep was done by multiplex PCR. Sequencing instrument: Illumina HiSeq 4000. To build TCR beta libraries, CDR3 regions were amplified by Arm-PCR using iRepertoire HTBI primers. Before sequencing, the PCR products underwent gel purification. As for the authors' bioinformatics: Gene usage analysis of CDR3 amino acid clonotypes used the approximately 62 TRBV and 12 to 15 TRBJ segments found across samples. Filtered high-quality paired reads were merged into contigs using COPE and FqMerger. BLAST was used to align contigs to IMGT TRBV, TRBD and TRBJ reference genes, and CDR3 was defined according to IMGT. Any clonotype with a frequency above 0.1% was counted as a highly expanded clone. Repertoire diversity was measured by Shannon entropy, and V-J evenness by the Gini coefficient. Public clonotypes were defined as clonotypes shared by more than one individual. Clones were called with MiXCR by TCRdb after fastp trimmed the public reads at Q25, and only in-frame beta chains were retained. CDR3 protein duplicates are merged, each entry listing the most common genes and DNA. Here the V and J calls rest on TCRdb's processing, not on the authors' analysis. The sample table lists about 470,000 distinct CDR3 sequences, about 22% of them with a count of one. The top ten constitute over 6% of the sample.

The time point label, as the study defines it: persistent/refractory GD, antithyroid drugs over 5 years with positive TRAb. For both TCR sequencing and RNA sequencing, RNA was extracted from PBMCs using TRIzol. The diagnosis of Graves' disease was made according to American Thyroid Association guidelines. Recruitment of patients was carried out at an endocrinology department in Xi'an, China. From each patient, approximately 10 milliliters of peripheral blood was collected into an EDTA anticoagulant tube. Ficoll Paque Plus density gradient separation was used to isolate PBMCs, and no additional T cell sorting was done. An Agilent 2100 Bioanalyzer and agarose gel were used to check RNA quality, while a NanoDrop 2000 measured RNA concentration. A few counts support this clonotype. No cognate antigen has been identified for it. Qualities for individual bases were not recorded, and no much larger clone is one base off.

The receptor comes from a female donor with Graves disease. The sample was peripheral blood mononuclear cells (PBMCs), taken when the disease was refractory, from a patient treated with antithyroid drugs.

The CDR3 region: CSARDLMGPVNTEAFF. At the DNA level, the sequence is TGCAGTGCTAGAGATTTAATGGGACCGGTGAACACTGAAGCTTTCTTT. In this chain, TRBV20-1 is recombined with TRBJ1-1; the D gene is perhaps TRBD1, from 5 matching bases. The CDR3 spans 16 residues, from the cysteine through the phenylalanine. Only the CDR3 region is kept as DNA, spanning 48 bases read in frame from base 1. V is reduced by 0 bases and J by 0 bases, leaving a spacing of 14 bases between them. Via the germline V gene (reference sequence), CDR1 is DFQATT and CDR2 SNEGSKA.